The clone carrying this T cell receptor (beta chain) was observed many times. Aged 18 to 65, the patients had hyperthyroidism that was newly diagnosed and had lasted under 2 months. Patients were excluded because of uncontrolled infection, other autoimmune disease, pregnancy or lactation. The CDR3 covers 14 residues. Unmatched junction bases numbered 7, after V lost 3 bases and J lost 8 bases. The germline gives CDR1 MDHEN, CDR2 SYDVKM. This specimen comes from a study of T cells in Graves' hyperthyroidism and ophthalmopathy. The CDR3 regions of TCR beta were amplified from RNA transcripts. The TCR CDR3 first-round RT-PCR relied on the HTBI primer set. In TCRdb, the multiplex PCR reads were re-called with MiXCR into one record per CDR3 protein. The data hold some 350,000 distinct CDR3 sequences, with approximately 14% observed a single time.

Material: blood. The chain uses TRBV28 and TRBJ2-5; TRBD1 matches at 9 bases. This receptor was identified in a woman younger than 30 with Graves' hyperthyroidism that later progressed to Graves' ophthalmopathy. CDR3 sequence reads: CASSFLRQGVTQYF. The CDR3 nucleotides are TGTGCCAGCAGTTTTCTGCGACAGGGGGTAACCCAGTACTTC.